This T cell receptor beta chain was identified during a study of T cell changes during pregnancy in multiple sclerosis. Produced via immunoSEQ multiplex PCR; TCRdb's table is partial and in-frame only. The table records 40,000 or so clones, approximately 93% of them present only once. This clone was counted a single time. Source: CD8+ T cells from peripheral blood mononuclear cells, taken in the third trimester of pregnancy. This clonotype originated in a female donor with multiple sclerosis, enrolled in a pregnancy study.

The CDR3 loop is CASSQDGTGDEAFF. The CDR3 nucleotides are TGCGCCAGCAGCCAAGATGGGACAGGGGATGAAGCTTTCTTT. The rearrangement joins TRBV4-1 to TRBJ1-1, with 10 nucleotides matching TRBD1. The CDR3 is 14 amino acids. V shed 0 bases and J 7 bases; nucleotides not matched to a gene: 2. The germline V gene has CDR1 MGHRA and CDR2 YSYEKL.